A selection of T cell receptor beta chains follows, all from one sample in a study of T cells after yellow fever vaccination. MiXCR, applied by TCRdb to the 5' RACE reads, yields one record per CDR3 protein. The sample carries some 160,000 distinct CDR3 sequences, 9.3% recorded once. Sequenced here: CD8+ T cells sorted from PBMCs, sampled 45 days after the yellow fever booster vaccination. These TCRs come from a man younger than 35 who received the YFV17D yellow fever vaccine. Each CDR3 is given with its conserved first and last residue. A D gene is named only where the DNA matches it firmly. Size tells how often a clone was seen (once, few, many) or the class of an expanded clone, and some rows leave it out.

j_call,clone_size,d_call,cdr3_length,v_call,cdr3_nt,cdr3_aa
TRBJ2-7,NA,NA,12,TRBV6-2/TRBV6-3,TGTGCCAGCTCGGACGAGTCCTACGAGCAGTACTTC,CASSDESYEQYF
TRBJ1-2,many,NA,12,TRBV30,TGTGCCCGGGACCGAGGCCACTATGGCTACACCTTC,CARDRGHYGYTF
TRBJ1-1,NA,TRBD1,14,TRBV12-3/TRBV12-4,TGTGCCAGCAGGGACCCGGGACAGAGATTTGAAGCTTTCTTT,CASRDPGQRFEAFF
TRBJ2-3,few,NA,13,TRBV6-2/TRBV6-3,TGTGCCAGCAGTTACCGGGGAATGGATACGCAGTATTTT,CASSYRGMDTQYF
TRBJ2-5,few,TRBD2,15,TRBV28,TGTGCCAGCAGTTTCCTAGCGGGGGACCAAGAGACCCAGTACTTC,CASSFLAGDQETQYF
TRBJ1-5,NA,NA,14,TRBV14,TGTGCCAGCAGCCAAGGAGCTAGCAATCAGCCCCAGCATTTT,CASSQGASNQPQHF
TRBJ2-5,NA,NA,12,TRBV6-2/TRBV6-3,TGTGCCAGCAGTTACTCGAGTATTACCCAGTACTTC,CASSYSSITQYF
TRBJ2-7,NA,NA,13,TRBV13,TGTGCCAGCAGCTTATCGGGGCCCTACGAGCAGTACTTC,CASSLSGPYEQYF
TRBJ1-2,NA,TRBD1,16,TRBV7-2,TGTGCCAGCAGCTCCCGGGACAGGGCCGTATCGGGGGGCTACACCTTC,CASSSRDRAVSGGYTF
TRBJ2-5,few,NA,15,TRBV4-3,TGCGCCAGCAGCCAGGGACAAGGGGTCCAAGAGACCCAGTACTTC,CASSQGQGVQETQYF
TRBJ2-3,NA,NA,15,TRBV11-2,TGTGCCAGCAGCTTAGGGGGGCCGTTCACAGATACGCAGTATTTT,CASSLGGPFTDTQYF
TRBJ2-7,NA,NA,13,TRBV12-3/TRBV12-4,TGTGCCAGCACCTCCGGGCCAGCCGACGAGCAGTACTTC,CASTSGPADEQYF
TRBJ2-5,few,NA,15,TRBV7-2,TGTGCCAGCAGCTTACACGGGGGCACACAAGAGACCCAGTACTTC,CASSLHGGTQETQYF
TRBJ2-2,NA,NA,17,TRBV20-1,TGCAGTGCTAGAGAGGACGGTCAAAATAAGAACACCGGGGAGCTGTTTTTT,CSAREDGQNKNTGELFF
TRBJ1-1,few,NA,14,TRBV19,TGTGCCAGTAGTATGAGCTCCCGGAACACTGAAGCTTTCTTT,CASSMSSRNTEAFF
TRBJ2-5,NA,TRBD1,18,TRBV15,TGTGCCACCAGCAACTTACCTCCCGGGACAGGGGGCTGGGAGACCCAGTACTTC,CATSNLPPGTGGWETQYF
TRBJ2-1,many,NA,16,TRBV6-2/TRBV6-3,TGTGCCAGCAGTTACCGGATGGATAAGTCCTACAATGAGCAGTTCTTC,CASSYRMDKSYNEQFF
TRBJ1-1,few,NA,13,TRBV12-3/TRBV12-4,TGTGCCAGCAGTAACACACAGTTCACTGAAGCTTTCTTT,CASSNTQFTEAFF
TRBJ1-1,NA,NA,15,TRBV28,TGTGCCAGCAGTTTAAGGCCCATCACGAGCACTGAAGCTTTCTTT,CASSLRPITSTEAFF